This T cell receptor beta chain comes out of a study of shared clonotypes between healthy human individuals. Study-wide points: Relative to memory subsets, naive subsets generally showed larger estimated richness. Roughly 4.6% of naive CD4 clonotypes were common to a few donors.

Data came from immunoSEQ multiplex PCR; TCRdb stores just in-frame clones and leaves some out. Of roughly 2.2 million clones listed, less than 95% are singletons. Comments on this clone: What it binds is not known.

The CDR3 totals 14 residues. The V end was cut by 7 bases, the J end by 4 bases, with 16 bases between. Germline CDR1 MNHNY, CDR2 SVGAGI (reference sequence). Splitting of CD4+ cells produced CD45RA+ naive and CD45RA-negative memory subsets. The V gene is TRBV6-6, the J gene TRBJ1-2, with D tentatively TRBD1 (5 bases). This TCR was recovered from a man younger than 30 in good health. Some clones in this sample may be carry-over from other donors' samples. Sequencing was done on a sample of naive CD4+ T cells from PBMCs. Subset specified: CD45RA+ positively selected. The CDR3 sequence: CASTSRNRSYGYTF. CDR3 DNA: TGTGCCAGCACCTCCCGGAACAGGAGCTATGGCTACACCTTC.